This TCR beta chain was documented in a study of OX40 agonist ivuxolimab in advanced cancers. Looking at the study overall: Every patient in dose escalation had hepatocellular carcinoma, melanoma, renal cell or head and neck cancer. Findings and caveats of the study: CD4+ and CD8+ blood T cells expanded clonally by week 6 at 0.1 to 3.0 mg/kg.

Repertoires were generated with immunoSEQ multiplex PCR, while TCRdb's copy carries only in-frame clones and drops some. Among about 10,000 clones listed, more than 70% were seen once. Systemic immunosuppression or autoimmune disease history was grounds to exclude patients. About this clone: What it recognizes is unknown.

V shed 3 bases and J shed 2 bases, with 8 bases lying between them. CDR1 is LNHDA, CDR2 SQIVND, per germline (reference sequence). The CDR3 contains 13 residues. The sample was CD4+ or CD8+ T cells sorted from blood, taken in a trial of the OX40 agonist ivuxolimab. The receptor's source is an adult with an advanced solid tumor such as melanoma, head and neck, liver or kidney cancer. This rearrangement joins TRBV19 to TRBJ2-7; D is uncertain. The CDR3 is CASSIGQPYEQYF. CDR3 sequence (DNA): TGTGCCAGTAGTATTGGGCAGCCCTACGAGCAGTACTTC.